This TCR beta chain was identified during a study of blood T cell repertoires in COVID-19. Study overall: Donors in the United States, Italy and Spain gave samples during acute or convalescent COVID-19. In each case, the material was cDNA or gDNA derived from T cells, B-cell-depleted T cells, or PBMCs.

This CDR3 comprises 14 residues. Trimming took 6 bases from V and 7 from J; bases not matched to a gene: 3. Germline V gives CDR1 SNHLY, CDR2 FYNNEI. Authors' processing steps: Cell counts per sample came from amplifying reference gene primers. The data were produced by immunoSEQ multiplex PCR, yet TCRdb's version contains in-frame clones alone and is incomplete. V and J calls and clone size are those listed in that table; D and trimming were worked out from the DNA. The data show roughly 75,000 clones, roughly 90% seen once. The chain is built from TRBV2 and TRBJ2-1; the match to TRBD2 covers 13 bases. The clonotype was recovered from a man older than 75 in a cohort sampled during active COVID-19. Sequenced sample: peripheral blood. The CDR3 protein is CASRTSGGVNEQFF. DNA for the CDR3: TGTGCCAGCAGAACTAGCGGGGGGGTTAATGAGCAGTTCTTC.